The 30 T cell receptor beta chains below were found in one sample sequenced in a study of T cells after yellow fever vaccination. From the 5' RACE reads, TCRdb called clonotypes with MiXCR, one entry per CDR3 protein. The repertoire has hundreds of thousands of distinct CDR3 sequences, 10% to 15% of them found once; the top ten carry 15%. The specimen comprised PBMCs, sampled on the day of the yellow fever booster vaccination. All receptors come from a man aged 25 to 40 who received the YFV17D yellow fever vaccine.

The chain combines TRBV29-1 with TRBJ2-3; weak D call: TRBD2 (6 bases). Germline values: CDR1 SQVTM, CDR2 ANQGSEA. This CDR3 comprises 13 residues. Trimming cost V 3 bases and J 1 base, with 8 bases left between them. The CDR3 bases are TGCAGCGTTGATGGGGAGGGCACAGATACGCAGTATTTT. It yields the protein CSVDGEGTDTQYF.

This chain connects TRBV7-8 to TRBJ1-3; D uncertain. CDR3 length: 15 amino acids. With 2 bases removed from V and 4 bases from J, the gap between germline ends came to 12 bases. CDR1 and CDR2 from the germline V gene are SGHVS and FQNEAQ. CDR3 sequence (DNA): TGTGCCAGCAGCTTACTTTACGGGTACGGAAACACCATATATTTT. As protein: CASSLLYGYGNTIYF.

This chain joins TRBV28 and TRBJ2-1; D may be TRBD1 or TRBD2 (5 bases each). Germline CDR1 and CDR2: MDHEN and SYDVKM. The CDR3 sequence is 14 residues long. The V and J ends lost 5 bases and 12 bases respectively, with 20 bases between them. The CDR3 region is CASSAQTPRGRQFF. The CDR3 DNA sequence: TGTGCCAGCAGTGCCCAGACCCCGAGGGGTCGGCAGTTCTTC.

The chain is built from TRBV11-2 and TRBJ2-7, with 10 bases identical to TRBD2. CDR1 is SGHAT and CDR2 is FQNNGV in the germline V gene. The CDR3 sequence is 20 residues long. Trimming removed 5 bases from V and 7 bases from J; junction bases left unmatched: 26. The CDR3 coding sequence is TGTGCCAGCAGCAAAACGCCGATTAGCGGGAGGCCTAACTATCTAAGAGAGCAGTACTTC. Protein: CASSKTPISGRPNYLREQYF.

V and J are TRBV27 and TRBJ2-2; D perhaps matches TRBD2 (5 bases). Trimming took off 8 bases at V and 5 bases at J, with 9 bases between the two ends. From germline, CDR1 is MNHEY and CDR2 SMNVEV (reference sequence). The CDR3 has 12 amino acids. The CDR3 is CASYRGTGELFF. The CDR3 DNA reads TGTGCCAGCTACCGGGGAACCGGGGAGCTGTTTTTT.

This chain links TRBV7-9 with TRBJ2-3, with TRBD2 identical over 7 bases. J was trimmed by 3 bases and V by 1 base; bases with no gene match: 7. Germline V gene data show CDR1 as SEHNR and CDR2 as FQNEAQ (reference sequence). The CDR3 spans 16 residues. CDR3 sequence (DNA): TGTGCCAGCAGCTTAGGGCGGCTAGCGGATACAGATACGCAGTATTTT. Its translation: CASSLGRLADTDTQYF.

This chain uses TRBV7-2 with TRBJ2-7, with TRBD2 matching 7 bases. This CDR3 spans 14 amino acids. Losses at the gene ends were 4 bases for V and 3 bases for J; bases not matched to a gene: 6. Germline-derived CDR1 and CDR2 are SGHTA and FQGNSA. The CDR3 loop reads CASSSRLASYEQYF. As DNA, the CDR3 is TGTGCCAGCAGCTCCAGACTAGCAAGCTACGAGCAGTACTTC.

The chain is built from TRBV10-2 and TRBJ1-5; D gene uncertain. The germline V gene has CDR1 WSHSY and CDR2 SAAADI. V lost 4 bases and J lost 5, with 9 bases in between. This CDR3 has 13 amino acids. In DNA, the CDR3 is TGCGCCAGCAGTGGGGGTGTAGATCAGCCCCAGCATTTT. This translates into CASSGGVDQPQHF.

A few counts support this clonotype. The chain combines TRBV20-1 with TRBJ2-1; D possibly corresponds to TRBD1 (6 bases). Trimming removed 3 bases from V and 3 bases from J, with 18 bases in between. Germline V CDR1 and CDR2: DFQATT, SNEGSKA (reference sequence). The CDR3 has 16 residues. CDR3 in DNA: TGCAGTGCTAGTTTGGTACAGGGCGTCCACTACAATGAGCAGTTCTTC. Translation: CSASLVQGVHYNEQFF.

The chain joins TRBV12-3 or TRBV12-4 to TRBJ1-5; the D is unclear. V lost 6 bases and J 3 bases, leaving 9 bases between the germline ends. The CDR3 loop spans 13 amino acids. The CDR3 loop is CASRGPINQPQHF. In DNA form, the CDR3 reads TGTGCCAGCAGAGGACCGATCAATCAGCCCCAGCATTTT.

V usage is TRBV20-1 and J usage is TRBJ2-1; possibly TRBD1 for D (6 bases). The CDR3 is made up of 13 amino acids. Trimming removed 6 bases at V and 6 bases at J, with 15 bases between. Germline V gene data show CDR1 as DFQATT and CDR2 as SNEGSKA (reference sequence). The CDR3 bases are TGCAGTGCGGGGGCGGCCCTGGGCAATGAGCAGTTCTTC. Amino acid sequence: CSAGAALGNEQFF.

This clonotype has just a few counts. At one end the junction does not follow the germline gene, possibly because of a read error. This chain links TRBV7-7 with TRBJ1-4; D perhaps matches TRBD1 (5 bases). This CDR3 is 13 amino acids long. From germline, CDR1 is SSHAT and CDR2 FNYEAQ (reference sequence). The CDR3 region has the DNA TGTGCTAGCAGCTTAGCGCCTGAGGGACAACTGTTTTTT. Translation: CASSLAPEGQLFF.

V and J are TRBV5-4 and TRBJ2-2; D possibly corresponds to TRBD1 (5 bases). The V gene's germline CDR1 is SGHNT and CDR2 YYREEE (reference sequence). The CDR3 has 14 residues. Trimming shortened V by 3 bases and J by 5 bases, and 11 bases separated the two germline ends. CDR3 amino acids: CASSSAGQTGELFF. CDR3 nucleotides: TGTGCCAGCAGCTCAGCAGGGCAGACCGGGGAGCTGTTTTTT.

There are many counts of this clonotype. V and J are TRBV2 and TRBJ2-3; D uncertain. The V end lost 4 bases, the J end lost 0 bases, and 8 bases lay between the germline ends. CDR3 length: 14 amino acids. CDR1 is SNHLY and CDR2 is FYNNEI in the germline V gene. CDR3 in DNA: TGTGCCAGCAGTGGGGATGCTAGCACAGATACGCAGTATTTT. Translation: CASSGDASTDTQYF. Full variable domain (remainder filled in from reference TRBV2 and TRBJ2-3): EPEVTQTPSHQVTQMGQEVILRCVPISNHLYFYWYRQILGQKVEFLVSFYNNEISEKSEIFDDQFSVERPDGSNFTLKIRSTKLEDSAMYFCASSGDASTDTQYFGPGTRLTVL.

In this sample, this clonotype turned up a few times. The chain joins TRBV6-1 to TRBJ2-1, with TRBD2 matching over 10 bases. Per the germline V gene, CDR1 is MNHNS and CDR2 is SASEGT. The CDR3 contains 13 residues. The V gene end was trimmed by 5 bases and the J gene end by 10 bases; junction bases not matched to a gene: 5. Here the CDR3 DNA reads TGTGCCAGCAGTCCCAGCGGGGGGGGGGAGCAGTTCTTC. It yields the protein CASSPSGGGEQFF.

The rearrangement links TRBV11-2 to TRBJ2-5; D remains unclear. The V and J ends lost 1 base and 5 bases respectively, with 14 bases between them. Germline V gene lookup returns CDR1 SGHAT and CDR2 FQNNGV. The CDR3 extends over 15 amino acids. Written as DNA, the CDR3 is TGTGCCAGCAGCTTAGTGGTTGTTGGGGTCGAGACCCAGTACTTC. Its translation is CASSLVVVGVETQYF.

This clonotype has more than one count but fewer than ten. The V call is TRBV6-5, the J call TRBJ1-5; 7 nucleotides align to TRBD1. The J segment lost 4 bases and the V segment lost 2 bases, leaving 14 bases of the junction unmatched. The CDR3 is 18 residues long. Germline lookup yields CDR1 MNHEY and CDR2 SVGAGI. For the CDR3, the DNA is TGTGCCAGCAGTTACCCAACACCCCGGGACAGAGATAATCAGCCCCAGCATTTT. It codes for CASSYPTPRDRDNQPQHF.

This clonotype occurred a few times. The chain carries TRBV6-5 and TRBJ2-5; perhaps D is TRBD1 or TRBD2 (6 bases each). Germline assignment: CDR1 MNHEY and CDR2 SVGAGI. The CDR3 runs 15 residues. Trimming cost V 0 bases and J 4 bases, with 12 bases left between them. The CDR3 sequence is CASSYSGGGGETQYF. Written as DNA, the CDR3 is TGTGCCAGCAGTTACTCTGGTGGAGGGGGAGAGACCCAGTACTTC.

The V and J genes are TRBV28 and TRBJ2-7; D may match TRBD1 or TRBD2 (5 bases each). The CDR3 contains 15 residues. From germline, CDR1 is MDHEN and CDR2 SYDVKM. V lost 5 bases, J lost 0 bases, and 14 bases lay in between. The CDR3 nucleotides are TGTGCCAGCAGTCCACAGCGTGGGGGCTCCTACGAGCAGTACTTC. Amino acids: CASSPQRGGSYEQYF.

The V and J genes are TRBV6-4 and TRBJ2-1, with no clear D. Per germline, CDR1 MRHNA and CDR2 SNTAGT. The CDR3 covers 15 residues. Trimming left V 7 bases short and J 9 bases short, with 22 bases between. The CDR3 bases are TGTGCCAGCAAAGTGGGTTTCTCCGGATTCAGTGAGCAGTTCTTC. It is translated as CASKVGFSGFSEQFF.

This clonotype has more than one count but fewer than ten. The chain combines TRBV13 with TRBJ2-5; 9 bases match TRBD2. CDR3 length equals 15 residues. Trimming at V came to 2 bases and at J to 5 bases, leaving 6 bases not matched to a gene. Germline V CDR1 and CDR2: PRHDT, FYEKMQ (reference sequence). Written as DNA, the CDR3 is TGTGCCAGCAGCTTACTAGCGGGAAGAGGGGAGACCCAGTACTTC. Protein: CASSLLAGRGETQYF.

This clonotype has just a few counts. The V call is TRBV14, the J call TRBJ2-5; TRBD1 agrees at 9 bases. Germline V CDR1 and CDR2: SGHDN, FVKESK. J gave up 1 base and V 0 bases, and 6 bases lay outside the gene matches. The CDR3 sequence is 17 residues long. Written as DNA, the CDR3 is TGTGCCAGCAGCCAAGAACAGGGGGCGTCCGTCCAAGAGACCCAGTACTTC. It translates to CASSQEQGASVQETQYF.

There are a few counts of this clonotype. This sequence joins TRBV20-1 and TRBJ2-7, with D tentatively TRBD2 (5 bases). Germline values: CDR1 DFQATT, CDR2 SNEGSKA (reference sequence). V lost 3 bases and J lost 2, with 14 bases in between. There are 14 residues in the CDR3. The CDR3 DNA sequence: TGCAGTGCTAGCAGGCCCAGGACTCCCTACGAGCAGTACTTC. Amino acid sequence: CSASRPRTPYEQYF.

This chain joins TRBV6-2 or TRBV6-3 and TRBJ2-3, with 7 bases that match TRBD1. V gave up 5 bases and J gave up 3 bases; unmatched junction bases: 11. The CDR3 extends over 16 amino acids. Per germline, CDR1 MNHEY and CDR2 SVGEGT. The CDR3 spells CASSLYRGLRTDTQYF. DNA for the CDR3: TGTGCCAGCAGTCTTTACAGGGGTCTGAGAACAGATACGCAGTATTTT.

This clonotype appeared a few times. The rearrangement joins TRBV6-2 or TRBV6-3 to TRBJ2-5; D remains unclear. CDR1 and CDR2 (germline): MNHEY, SVGEGT. V was trimmed by 5 bases and J by 7 bases, leaving 8 bases between them. There are 11 residues in the CDR3. As DNA, the CDR3 is TGTGCCAGCAGTCAACCGCGGACCCAGTACTTC. Its protein product is CASSQPRTQYF.

This clonotype was counted only a few times. The genes are TRBV7-9 and TRBJ2-7; possible D gene TRBD2, 5 bases. This CDR3 has 14 residues. Germline V gene data show CDR1 as SEHNR and CDR2 as FQNEAQ (reference sequence). With 3 bases removed from V and 7 bases from J, the gap between germline ends came to 16 bases. The CDR3 DNA is TGTGCCAGCAGCTTGTCACTGGACCGGAGGGAGCAGTACTTC. It specifies CASSLSLDRREQYF.

This chain connects TRBV11-3 to TRBJ2-1; 8 positions match TRBD2. The V gene end was trimmed by 6 bases and the J gene end by 6 bases; junction bases not matched to a gene: 13. There are 16 residues in the CDR3. Germline CDR1 SGHNT, CDR2 YENEEA. The CDR3 loop reads CASSSGGSGSFNEQFF. DNA of the CDR3: TGTGCCAGCAGTTCTGGGGGGAGCGGGAGTTTCAATGAGCAGTTCTTC.

This clonotype occurred a few times. V usage is TRBV25-1 and J usage is TRBJ2-1; TRBD2 aligns across 13 bases. Per germline, CDR1 MGHDK and CDR2 SYGVNS. This CDR3 region has 19 residues. Trimming removed 5 bases from V and 7 bases from J; junction bases left unmatched: 17. CDR3 sequence: CASSPSGGGLAGLGNEQFF. The CDR3 DNA reads TGTGCCAGCAGTCCTTCGGGCGGGGGACTAGCGGGACTTGGGAATGAGCAGTTCTTC.

This clonotype was detected only a few times. This chain joins TRBV5-8 and TRBJ2-6; unclear D gene. Germline V gene data show CDR1 as SGHTS and CDR2 as YDEGEE. V was cut by 1 base and J by 0 bases, with 11 bases left in between. This CDR3 spans 17 amino acids. In DNA form, the CDR3 reads TGTGCCAGCAGCTTGTTAAGGGTAGACTCTGGGGCCAACGTCCTGACTTTC. Its translation is CASSLLRVDSGANVLTF.

The table lists this clonotype with a few counts. The CDR3 sequence is CASSPPHIVYEQYF. CDR3 nucleotide sequence: TGTGCCAGCAGTCCACCACATATTGTATACGAGCAGTACTTC. The chain employs TRBV28 and TRBJ2-7; no clear D gene. CDR3 length: 14 amino acids. Trimming removed 5 bases from V and 4 bases from J, with 15 bases in between. From germline, CDR1 is MDHEN and CDR2 SYDVKM.